This T cell receptor (beta chain) is from a study of T cells in Graves' hyperthyroidism and ophthalmopathy (dated by TCRdb to between 2018 and 2021). Regarding the complete study: Peripheral blood samples were taken at the time of initial diagnosis, prior to any treatment. A discovery cohort of about a hundred patients, roughly 40 with Graves' ophthalmopathy and 55 to 60 with stable Graves' hyperthyroidism, was used to find distinguishing TCR V-J signatures. Prospective prediction of ophthalmopathy was tested in an independent validation cohort of fewer than 20 hyperthyroidism patients and around 16 patients who later progressed to ophthalmopathy. The 100 or so discovery patients were divided at random into training and test sets in a 7:3 ratio. In addition, the study compared T-cell repertoires in thyroid tissue and in blood from six Graves' hyperthyroidism patients. After blood sampling, hyperthyroidism patients were treated with methimazole at a starting dose of 30 mg daily, and ophthalmopathy patients were treated with high-dose intravenous methylprednisolone. TCR Vbeta CDR3 sequencing of around 130 peripheral blood samples (roughly 41 ophthalmopathy, around 80 hyperthyroidism and roughly 17 progressor patients) is reported in the paper. Broad study findings and their caveats: In cross-validation, a model built on a 13 V-J signature told ophthalmopathy apart from stable hyperthyroidism with approximately 90% sensitivity and about 81% specificity, and in testing the same model reached 80%/75%. In validation, the model predicted progression to ophthalmopathy a median of approximately 6.6 months before onset, with roughly 70% sensitivity and about 72% specificity. Sample size was not statistically predetermined, and blinding of investigators to group allocation was not performed. Most expanded thyroid clonotypes (frequency above 0.001) were also detected in blood, suggesting blood repertoires may reflect thyroid immune responses.

Amplification of TCR beta CDR3 regions was carried out from RNA transcripts. For the first round of RT-PCR on the TCR CDR3, the HTBI primer set was used together with the Qiagen OneStep RT-PCR kit. Libraries were constructed in a second round of multiplex PCR, after which size selection and purification were carried out. Sequencing of the libraries was done on an Illumina HiSeq2000 using paired-end 100 bp reads. Concerning the study's data processing: Raw data were processed with SOAPnuke, discarding reads with adapters, uncalled bases, mean Phred below 15, or no exact constant-primer or identifier match. COPE v1.2.5 was used to merge high-quality paired reads, and clonotypes were defined as unique nucleotide sequences. MiTCR v1.1 was used to align clonotypes to the IMGT TRBV, TRBD and TRBJ reference segments. Only V-J combinations with frequency above 0.0001, covering approximately 99% of repertoires, were analysed. A TCS score was defined as the ratio of F50 (clonal expansion) to E x V (chaos), with BLOSUM62-based TCRdist applied between CDR3 peptides within each V-J. Welch's t-statistics and random forest reduced 500 to 650 V-J features to under 15, which were used in a naive Bayes classifier (R e1071). TCRdb ran its own pipeline on the public reads, namely fastp trimming at Q25 and MiXCR clone calling, and kept in-frame beta chains. Each record represents a unique CDR3 protein, reported with the most common genes and DNA among its rows. The V and J calls were not made by the authors but by TCRdb's processing. Within this sample are around 300,000 distinct CDR3 sequences, with 13% of them counted one time only. Roughly 8.5% of the sample rests with the top ten.

Hyperthyroidism patients were newly diagnosed, with disease duration under 2 months, and aged 18 to 65 years. Any patient with an uncontrolled infection, another autoimmune disease, pregnancy or lactation was excluded. Diagnoses were based on clinical symptoms, serum thyroxine and TRAb, thyroid ultrasound and orbital computed tomography. For progressor patients, blood was drawn at the first diagnosis of hyperthyroidism, before any ophthalmopathy symptoms had appeared. PBMCs were separated from over 9 ml of fresh peripheral blood using Ficoll-Paque density gradient centrifugation. Progressor patients were initially diagnosed with Graves' hyperthyroidism and developed ophthalmopathy during follow-up. Trizol reagent was used to extract total RNA, and RNA quality was then checked on an Agilent 2100 Bioanalyzer. Trimmed from V: 3 bases; trimmed from J: 2 bases; junction bases lacking a gene match: 6. CDR1 and CDR2, looked up from the germline V gene, are MNHEY and SVGAGI. The CDR3 goes from the cysteine to the phenylalanine over 16 residues. Only the CDR3 DNA stays, 48 bases, in frame from base 1.

On this clonotype: Its antigen is currently not known. No much larger clone exists at a distance of one base, and base qualities are not known.

This sequence was found in a woman aged 25 to 39 with Graves' hyperthyroidism that later progressed to Graves' ophthalmopathy. The source material was blood. The sequence links TRBV6-5 to TRBJ2-3, with 9 central nucleotides matching TRBD2. The CDR3 sequence is CASSYTAGGFTDTQYF. The nucleotide sequence is TGTGCCAGCAGTTATACGGCGGGAGGGTTCACAGATACGCAGTATTTT.